The entry below gives a single T cell receptor (beta chain) sequence along with its context. The clone's antigen remains unknown. Base-call qualities are not available, and no considerably larger clone is one nucleotide away. TCR beta CDR3 regions were amplified from RNA transcripts. For the first round of RT-PCR on the TCR CDR3, the HTBI primer set was used together with the Qiagen OneStep RT-PCR kit. A second multiplex PCR round built the libraries, followed by size selection and purification. Libraries were sequenced paired-end with 100 bp reads on an Illumina HiSeq2000. The paper's data handling went like this. Raw data were processed with SOAPnuke, discarding reads with adapters, uncalled bases, mean Phred below 15, or no exact constant-primer or identifier match. COPE v1.2.5 was used to merge the high-quality paired reads, and each unique nucleotide sequence was defined as a clonotype. Clonotypes were aligned to IMGT TRBV, TRBD and TRBJ reference segments using MiTCR v1.1. Analysis was restricted to V-J combinations with a frequency above 0.0001, which covered roughly 99% of repertoires. A TCS score was defined as the ratio between F50 (clonal expansion) and ExV (chaos), using BLOSUM62-based TCRdist between CDR3 peptides within each V-J. Welch's t-statistics and random forest reduced fewer than 550 V-J features to about 12, which were used in a naive Bayes classifier (R e1071). TCRdb passed the public sequencing reads through fastp at Q25 and MiXCR, retaining productive beta sequences. CDR3 protein duplicates are merged, each entry listing the most common genes and DNA. For this entry, the V and J calls and clone size follow TCRdb and not the study's own pipeline. The sample table holds roughly 380,000 distinct CDR3 sequences, of which over 11% were seen once. The top ten clonotypes cover roughly 11% of the sample.

This sample stems from a study of T cells in Graves' hyperthyroidism and ophthalmopathy (dated by TCRdb to the late 2010s). Describing the broader study: Peripheral blood was collected at initial diagnosis, before any treatment. The paper describes TCR Vbeta CDR3 sequencing of about 140 peripheral blood samples, made up of fewer than 50 ophthalmopathy patients, 70 to 75 hyperthyroidism patients and roughly 17 progressor patients. To identify TCR V-J signatures that set the groups apart, the researchers used a discovery cohort of more than 95 patients, made up of 43 with Graves' ophthalmopathy and some 55 with stable Graves' hyperthyroidism. Following sampling, methimazole starting at 30 mg daily was given to hyperthyroidism patients, and high-dose intravenous methylprednisolone was given to ophthalmopathy patients. The approximately 98 discovery patients were randomly divided into training and test sets at a 7:3 ratio. In more than five Graves' hyperthyroidism patients, the study also compared T-cell repertoires from thyroid tissue with T-cell repertoires from blood. An independent validation cohort of about 19 hyperthyroidism patients and over 15 patients who later progressed to ophthalmopathy tested prospective prediction of ophthalmopathy.

Overall study outcomes, separate from this receptor: During validation, the model predicted progression to ophthalmopathy a median of about 6.5 months ahead of onset, with almost 71% sensitivity and about 72% specificity. No statistical method was used to set the sample size in advance, and investigators knew the group allocation. In cross-validation, a model built on a 13 V-J signature told ophthalmopathy apart from stable hyperthyroidism with approximately 90% sensitivity and 81% to 82% specificity, and in testing the same model reached 80%/75%. Blood samples also contained most of the expanded thyroid clonotypes (frequency above 0.001), which suggests that blood repertoires may reflect thyroid immune responses.

Trimming removed 0 bases from V and 4 bases from J, leaving 19 bases between the germline ends. From the cysteine up to the phenylalanine, the CDR3 has a length of 18 residues. The CDR3 DNA has 54 bases and is translated from base 1. From the germline V gene (reference sequence), CDR1 is SGHKS and CDR2 is YYEKEE. Graves' hyperthyroidism was defined as stable when no progression to ophthalmopathy occurred over 18 months of follow-up. Hyperthyroidism patients were newly diagnosed, had a disease duration of under 2 months, and were aged 18 to 65 years. Exclusion was applied to patients with uncontrolled infections, other autoimmune diseases, pregnancy or lactation. Diagnoses were established on the basis of clinical symptoms, serum thyroxine and TRAb, thyroid ultrasound, and orbital computed tomography. Ficoll-Paque density gradient centrifugation was used to isolate PBMCs from approximately 10 ml of fresh peripheral blood. Total RNA was extracted using Trizol reagent, and RNA quality was assessed on an Agilent 2100 Bioanalyzer.

The V and J segments used are TRBV5-5 and TRBJ2-2; the D gene cannot be resolved reliably. Sequencing was performed on blood. This receptor was taken from an older woman with Graves' hyperthyroidism. The sequenced DNA is TGTGCCAGCAGCTTGGCCCCCGACCCCCTAGTCCGCACCGGGGAGCTGTTTTTT. Its amino acids are CASSLAPDPLVRTGELFF.